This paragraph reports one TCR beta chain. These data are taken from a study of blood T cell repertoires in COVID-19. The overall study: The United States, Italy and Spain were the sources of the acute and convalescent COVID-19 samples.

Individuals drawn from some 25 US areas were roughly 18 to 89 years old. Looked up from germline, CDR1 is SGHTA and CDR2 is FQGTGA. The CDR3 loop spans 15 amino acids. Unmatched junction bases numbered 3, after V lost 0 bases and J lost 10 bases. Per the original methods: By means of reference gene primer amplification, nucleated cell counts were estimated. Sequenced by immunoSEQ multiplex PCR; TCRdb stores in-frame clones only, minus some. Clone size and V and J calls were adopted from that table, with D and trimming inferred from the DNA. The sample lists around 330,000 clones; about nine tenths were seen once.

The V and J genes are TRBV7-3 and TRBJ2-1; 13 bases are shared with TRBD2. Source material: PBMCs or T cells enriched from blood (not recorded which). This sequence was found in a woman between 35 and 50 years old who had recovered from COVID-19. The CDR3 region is CASSLTLAGGPEQFF. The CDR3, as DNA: TGTGCCAGCAGCTTAACACTAGCGGGGGGGCCAGAGCAGTTCTTC.